This TCR beta chain derives from a study of shared clonotypes between healthy human individuals. Overall study context: Every donor yielded three CD4 naive, three CD4 memory, two CD8 naive and one CD8 memory plate.

Study results and limitations: Sampling involved blood alone; tissue repertoires likely differ. Rarefaction showed sorted-subset sequencing was incomplete despite large depth.

To note about this clone: The antigen remains unidentified.

Method: immunoSEQ multiplex PCR; TCRdb's copy keeps in-frame clones and lacks some. Of around 2.3 million clones detected, approximately 96% appear once; the ten largest clones hold over 0.1%. The V end was cut by 1 base, the J end by 5 bases, with 9 bases between. The CDR3 covers 13 residues. Germline CDR1 reads SGHNT; CDR2 reads YYREEE (reference sequence). The source is a man younger than 35 in good health. The V call is TRBV5-4, the J call TRBJ2-5; D ambiguous. The material sequenced was naive CD4+ T cells sorted from blood. Subset noted: CD45RA+ positively selected. For the CDR3, the DNA is TGTGCCAGCAGCTTGCCCCATGTGGAGACCCAGTACTTC. It specifies CASSLPHVETQYF.